The T cell receptor (beta chain) described here comes from a study of T cell repertoires in cytomegalovirus infection. Study-level background: Signatures in public TCR beta sequences pointed to both CMV infection and matching HLA type.

One entry per CDR3 protein results from TCRdb running MiXCR on the reads. Of about 470,000 distinct CDR3 sequences in the sample, under 45% were seen once. The V and J ends lost 5 bases and 4 bases, in that order; junction bases with no gene match: 7. There are 14 residues in the CDR3. Germline V CDR1 and CDR2: SGHTA, FQGNSA. Study-wide results and limits: It was HLA-C-restricted CMV-specific TCR beta clonotypes that dominated the response ex vivo. The cumulative frequency of public TCR beta families identified carriers of CMV plus the relevant HLA.

This clonotype was counted only a few times. The antigen remains undetermined. This sequence originates from a human donor in good health (CMV status not recorded). Some clones in this sample may be carry-over from other donors' samples. The material was cultured PBMCs, obtained from culture after CMV antigen stimulation. The chain is built from TRBV7-2 and TRBJ2-7; 8 bases agree with TRBD1. DNA of the CDR3: TGTGCCAGCAGCCAAAATCAGGGGGCGTACGAGCAGTACTTC. Translation gives CASSQNQGAYEQYF.